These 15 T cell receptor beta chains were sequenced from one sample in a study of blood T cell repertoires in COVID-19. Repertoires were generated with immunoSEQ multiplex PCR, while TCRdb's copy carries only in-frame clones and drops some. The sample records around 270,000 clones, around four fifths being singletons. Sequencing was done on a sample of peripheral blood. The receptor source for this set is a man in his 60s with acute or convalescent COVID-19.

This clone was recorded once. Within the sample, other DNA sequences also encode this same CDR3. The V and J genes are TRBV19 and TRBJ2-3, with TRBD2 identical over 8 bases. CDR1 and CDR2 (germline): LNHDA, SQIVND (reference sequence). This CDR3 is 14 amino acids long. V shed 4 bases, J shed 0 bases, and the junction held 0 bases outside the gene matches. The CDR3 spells CASSRLASTDTQYF. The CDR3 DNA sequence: TGTGCCAGTAGTAGACTAGCGAGCACAGATACGCAGTATTTT.

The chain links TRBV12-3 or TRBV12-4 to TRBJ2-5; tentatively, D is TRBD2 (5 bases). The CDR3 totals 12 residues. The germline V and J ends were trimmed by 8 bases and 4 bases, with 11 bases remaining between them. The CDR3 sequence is CASGVRGETQYF. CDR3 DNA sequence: TGTGCCAGCGGGGTCCGGGGAGAGACCCAGTACTTC.

The CDR3, as DNA: TGTGCCAGCAGAACCGGGACAGACTATGGCTACACCTTC. Amino acids: CASRTGTDYGYTF. The chain is built from TRBV6-5 and TRBJ1-2; 7 bases align to TRBD1. Germline V gene lookup returns CDR1 MNHEY and CDR2 SVGAGI. Germline trimming cut 6 bases from V and 3 bases from J; bases unmatched to any gene: 4. The length of the CDR3 is 13 residues.

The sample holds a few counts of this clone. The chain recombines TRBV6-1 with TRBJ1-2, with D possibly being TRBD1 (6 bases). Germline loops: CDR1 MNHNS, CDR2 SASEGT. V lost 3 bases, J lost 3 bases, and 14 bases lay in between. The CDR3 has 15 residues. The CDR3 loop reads CASSETPTGYYGYTF. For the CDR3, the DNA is TGTGCCAGCAGTGAGACCCCCACAGGGTACTATGGCTACACCTTC.

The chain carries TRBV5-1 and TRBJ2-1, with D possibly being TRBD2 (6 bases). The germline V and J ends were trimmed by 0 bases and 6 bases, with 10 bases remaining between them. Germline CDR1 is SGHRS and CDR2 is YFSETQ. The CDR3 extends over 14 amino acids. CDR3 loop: CASSLGSGPNEQFF. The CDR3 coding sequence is TGCGCCAGCAGCTTGGGTAGCGGACCCAATGAGCAGTTCTTC. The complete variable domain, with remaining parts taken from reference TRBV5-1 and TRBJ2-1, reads KAGVTQTPRYLIKTRGQQVTLSCSPISGHRSVSWYQQTPGQGLQFLFEYFSETQRNKGNFPGRFSGRQFSNSRSEMNVSTLELGDSALYLCASSLGSGPNEQFFGPGTRLTVL.

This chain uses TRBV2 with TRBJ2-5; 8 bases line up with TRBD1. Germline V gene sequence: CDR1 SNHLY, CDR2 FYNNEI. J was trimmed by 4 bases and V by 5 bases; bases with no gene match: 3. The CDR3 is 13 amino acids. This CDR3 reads CASSKTGGETQYF. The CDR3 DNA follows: TGTGCCAGCAGTAAAACAGGGGGAGAGACCCAGTACTTC.

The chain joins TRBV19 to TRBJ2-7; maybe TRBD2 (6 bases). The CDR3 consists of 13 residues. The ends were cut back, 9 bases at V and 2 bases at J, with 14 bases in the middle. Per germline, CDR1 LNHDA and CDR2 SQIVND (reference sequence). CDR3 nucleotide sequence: TGTGCCAGCACAGGAGGGGTAACCTACGAGCAGTACTTC. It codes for CASTGGVTYEQYF.

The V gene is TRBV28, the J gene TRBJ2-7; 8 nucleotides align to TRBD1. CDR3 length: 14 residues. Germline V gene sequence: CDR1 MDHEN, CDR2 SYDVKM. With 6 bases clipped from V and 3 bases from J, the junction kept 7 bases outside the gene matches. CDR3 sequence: CASREGQAYYEQYF. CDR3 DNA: TGTGCCAGCAGAGAGGGACAGGCCTACTACGAGCAGTACTTC.

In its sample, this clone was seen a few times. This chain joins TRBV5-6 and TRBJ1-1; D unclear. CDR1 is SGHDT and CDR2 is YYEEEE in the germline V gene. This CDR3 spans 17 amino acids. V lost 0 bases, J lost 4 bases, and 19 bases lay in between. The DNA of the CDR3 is TGTGCCAGCAGCTTGGCGGTTTGGGTCTTCGAGGGCACTGAAGCTTTCTTT. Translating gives CASSLAVWVFEGTEAFF.

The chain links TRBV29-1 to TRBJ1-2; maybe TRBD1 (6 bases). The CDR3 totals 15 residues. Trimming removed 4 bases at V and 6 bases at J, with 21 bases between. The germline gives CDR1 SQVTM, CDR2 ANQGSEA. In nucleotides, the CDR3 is TGCAGCGTTGCGCTGGCCGGGGGGGGGCGCGATGGCTACACCTTC. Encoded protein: CSVALAGGGRDGYTF.

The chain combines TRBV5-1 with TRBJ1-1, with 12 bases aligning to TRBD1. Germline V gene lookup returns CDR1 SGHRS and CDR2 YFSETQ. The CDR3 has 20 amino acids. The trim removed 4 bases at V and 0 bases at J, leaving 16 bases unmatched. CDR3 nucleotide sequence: TGCGCCAGCAGCAATCCGACGGGGGACAGGGGGCTTTCTATGAACACTGAAGCTTTCTTT. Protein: CASSNPTGDRGLSMNTEAFF.

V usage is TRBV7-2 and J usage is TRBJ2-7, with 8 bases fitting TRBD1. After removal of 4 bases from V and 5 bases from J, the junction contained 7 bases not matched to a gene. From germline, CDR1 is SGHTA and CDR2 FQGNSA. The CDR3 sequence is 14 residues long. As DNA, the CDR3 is TGTGCCAGCAGCTCTCGGACAGGGTGGAACGAGCAGTACTTC. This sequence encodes CASSSRTGWNEQYF.

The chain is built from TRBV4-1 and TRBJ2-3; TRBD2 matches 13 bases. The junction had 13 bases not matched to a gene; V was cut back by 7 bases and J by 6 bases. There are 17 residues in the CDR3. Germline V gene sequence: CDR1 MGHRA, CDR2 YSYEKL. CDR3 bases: TGCGCCAGCAAGGGGACTAGCGGGATCGGGGGCTATGATACGCAGTATTTT. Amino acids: CASKGTSGIGGYDTQYF.

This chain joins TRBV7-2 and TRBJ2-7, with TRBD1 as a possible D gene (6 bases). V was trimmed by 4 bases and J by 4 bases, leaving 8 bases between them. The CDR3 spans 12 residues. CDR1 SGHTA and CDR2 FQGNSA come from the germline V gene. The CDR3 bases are TGTGCCAGCAGCTATACAGGGTACGAGCAGTACTTC. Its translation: CASSYTGYEQYF. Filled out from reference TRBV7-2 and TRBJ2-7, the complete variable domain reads GAGVSQSPSNKVTEKGKDVELRCDPISGHTALYWYRQSLGQGLEFLIYFQGNSAPDKSGLPSDRFSAERTGGSVSTLTIQRTQQEDSAVYLCASSYTGYEQYFGPGTRLTVT.

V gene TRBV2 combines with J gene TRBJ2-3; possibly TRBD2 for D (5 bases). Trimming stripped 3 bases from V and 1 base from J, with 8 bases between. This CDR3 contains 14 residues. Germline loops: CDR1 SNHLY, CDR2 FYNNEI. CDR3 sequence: CASSDIGGTDTQYF. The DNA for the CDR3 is TGTGCCAGCAGTGACATCGGGGGCACAGATACGCAGTATTTT.